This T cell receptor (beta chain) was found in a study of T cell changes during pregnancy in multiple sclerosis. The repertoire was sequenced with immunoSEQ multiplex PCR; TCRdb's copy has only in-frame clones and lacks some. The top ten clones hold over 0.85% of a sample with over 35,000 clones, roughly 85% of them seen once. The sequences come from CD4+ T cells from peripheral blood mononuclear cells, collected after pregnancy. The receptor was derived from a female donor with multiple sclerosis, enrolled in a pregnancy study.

CDR3 protein: CASSILQGGRTEAFF. The CDR3 nucleotides are TGTGCCAGTAGTATCTTACAGGGGGGTAGGACTGAAGCTTTCTTT. J is TRBJ1-1 and V is TRBV19; 8 positions agree with TRBD1. The CDR3 totals 15 residues. Germline V gene data show CDR1 as LNHDA and CDR2 as SQIVND (reference sequence). After removal of 3 bases from V and 5 bases from J, the junction contained 8 bases not matched to a gene. Combining the CDR3 with reference TRBV19 and TRBJ1-1 gives the whole variable domain DGGITQSPKYLFRKEGQNVTLSCEQNLNHDAMYWYRQDPGQGLRLIYYSQIVNDFQKGDIAEGYSVSREKKESFPLTVTSAQKNPTAFYLCASSILQGGRTEAFFGQGTRLTVV.